This T cell receptor beta chain is from a study of regulatory T cells in long-lasting Graves disease. This clonotype was detected many times. The antigen is not known. One end of the junction fails to match germline, which may point to a read error. Described time point: newly diagnosed GD, antithyroid drugs for less than 3 months. RNA extracted from PBMCs served as the sequencing template. American Thyroid Association guidelines defined Graves' disease diagnosis. The CDR3 is 14 amino acids. CDR1 and CDR2 from the germline V gene are MGHRA and YSYEKL. CDR3 regions were amplified by Arm-PCR using iRepertoire HTBI primers to build TCR beta libraries. Each CDR3 protein gets one entry after TCRdb re-called the multiplex PCR reads with MiXCR. The top ten clones hold 9% to 15% of a sample with 450,000 to 600,000 distinct CDR3 sequences, around 15% of them seen once. Study-level points and caveats: Persistent disease exhibited a predilection for TRBV28, TRBJ1-2 and TRBJ2-5.

The sample also formed part of further work on T cells in Graves' hyperthyroidism and ophthalmopathy.

This chain joins TRBV4-1 and TRBJ2-3, with unresolved D. This receptor was identified in a man aged 40-55 years with Graves disease. The starting material was peripheral blood mononuclear cells (PBMCs), obtained at new diagnosis, from a patient treated with antithyroid drugs. For the CDR3, the DNA is TGTGCCAGCAGCCAAGAAGTGAGCACAGATACGCAGTATTTT. Amino acid sequence: CASSQEVSTDTQYF.